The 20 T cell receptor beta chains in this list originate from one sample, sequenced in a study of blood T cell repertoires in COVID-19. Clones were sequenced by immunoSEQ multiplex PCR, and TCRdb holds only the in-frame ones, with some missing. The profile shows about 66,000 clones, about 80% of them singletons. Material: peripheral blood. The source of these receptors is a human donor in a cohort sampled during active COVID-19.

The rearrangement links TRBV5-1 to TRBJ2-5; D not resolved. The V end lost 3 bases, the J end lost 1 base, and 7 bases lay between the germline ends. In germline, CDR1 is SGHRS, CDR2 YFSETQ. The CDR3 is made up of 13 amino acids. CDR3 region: CASSSGSQETQYF. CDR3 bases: TGCGCCAGCAGCTCGGGTAGCCAAGAGACCCAGTACTTC.

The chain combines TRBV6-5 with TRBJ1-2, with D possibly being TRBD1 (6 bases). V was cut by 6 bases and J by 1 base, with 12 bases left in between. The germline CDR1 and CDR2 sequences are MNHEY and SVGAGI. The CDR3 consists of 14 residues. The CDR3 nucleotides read TGTGCCAGCAGACGAGGGGGTGGTAACTATGGCTACACCTTC. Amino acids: CASRRGGGNYGYTF.

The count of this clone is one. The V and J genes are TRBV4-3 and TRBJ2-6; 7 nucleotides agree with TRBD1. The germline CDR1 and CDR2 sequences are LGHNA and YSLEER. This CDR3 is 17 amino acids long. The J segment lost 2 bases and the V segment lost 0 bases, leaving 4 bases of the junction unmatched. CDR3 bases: TGCGCCAGCAGCCAAGATGTAGGGGGCGCTGGGGCCAACGTCCTGACTTTC. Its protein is CASSQDVGGAGANVLTF.

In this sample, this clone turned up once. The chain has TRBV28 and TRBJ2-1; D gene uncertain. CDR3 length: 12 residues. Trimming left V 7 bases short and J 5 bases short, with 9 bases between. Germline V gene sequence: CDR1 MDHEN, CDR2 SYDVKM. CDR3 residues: CASTQAHNEQFF. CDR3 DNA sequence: TGTGCCAGCACCCAAGCCCACAATGAGCAGTTCTTC. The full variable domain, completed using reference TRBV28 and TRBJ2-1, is DVKVTQSSRYLVKRTGEKVFLECVQDMDHENMFWYRQDPGLGLRLIYFSYDVKMKEKGDIPEGYSVSREKKERFSLILESASTNQTSMYLCASTQAHNEQFFGPGTRLTVL.

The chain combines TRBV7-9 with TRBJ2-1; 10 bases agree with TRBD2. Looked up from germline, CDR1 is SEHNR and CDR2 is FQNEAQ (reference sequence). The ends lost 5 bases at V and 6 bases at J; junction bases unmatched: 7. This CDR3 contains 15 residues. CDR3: CASSIRLAGINEQFF. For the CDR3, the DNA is TGTGCCAGCAGCATCAGACTAGCGGGTATCAATGAGCAGTTCTTC.

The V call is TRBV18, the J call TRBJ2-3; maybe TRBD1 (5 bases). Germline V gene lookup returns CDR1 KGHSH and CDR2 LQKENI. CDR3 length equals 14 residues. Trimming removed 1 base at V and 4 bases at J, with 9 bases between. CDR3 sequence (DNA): TGTGCCAGCTCACCACTCTCGACAGCAGATACGCAGTATTTT. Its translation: CASSPLSTADTQYF.

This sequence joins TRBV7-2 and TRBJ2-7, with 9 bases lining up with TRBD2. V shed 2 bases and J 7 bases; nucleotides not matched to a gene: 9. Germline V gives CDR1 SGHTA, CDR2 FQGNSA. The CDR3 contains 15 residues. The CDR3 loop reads CASSLMVAGEGEQYF. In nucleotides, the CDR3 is TGTGCCAGCAGCTTAATGGTAGCGGGAGAAGGAGAGCAGTACTTC.

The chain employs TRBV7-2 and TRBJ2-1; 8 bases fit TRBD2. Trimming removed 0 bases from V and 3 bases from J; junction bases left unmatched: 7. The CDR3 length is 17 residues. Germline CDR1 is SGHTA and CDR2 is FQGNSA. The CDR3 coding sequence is TGTGCCAGCAGCTTAGCTTCGGGTAGCGGGGTCTACAATGAGCAGTTCTTC. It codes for CASSLASGSGVYNEQFF.

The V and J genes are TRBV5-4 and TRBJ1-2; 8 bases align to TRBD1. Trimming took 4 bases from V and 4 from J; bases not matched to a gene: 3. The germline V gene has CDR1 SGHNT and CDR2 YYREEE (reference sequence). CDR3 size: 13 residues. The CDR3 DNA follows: TGTGCCAGCAGCCCGGACAGGGCCTATGGCTACACCTTC. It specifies CASSPDRAYGYTF.

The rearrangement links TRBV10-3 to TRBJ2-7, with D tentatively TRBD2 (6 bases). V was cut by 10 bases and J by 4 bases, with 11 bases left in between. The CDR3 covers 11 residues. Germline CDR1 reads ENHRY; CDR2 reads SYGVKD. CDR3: CATNGGYEQYF. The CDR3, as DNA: TGTGCCACCAACGGGGGATACGAGCAGTACTTC.

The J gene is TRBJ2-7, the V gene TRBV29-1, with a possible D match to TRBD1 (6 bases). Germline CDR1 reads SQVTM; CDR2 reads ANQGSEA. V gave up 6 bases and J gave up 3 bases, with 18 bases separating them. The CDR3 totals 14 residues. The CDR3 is CSVADSGPRYEQYF. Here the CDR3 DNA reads TGCAGCGTGGCGGACAGTGGCCCCCGCTACGAGCAGTACTTC.

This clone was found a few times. The CDR3 region has the DNA TGTGCCAGCAGCTCTACCATTGTGAATCAGCCCCAGCATTTT. This codes for CASSSTIVNQPQHF. V usage is TRBV7-8 and J usage is TRBJ1-5; no clear D gene. There are 14 residues in the CDR3. Trimming removed 4 bases from V and 4 bases from J, with 11 bases in between. The germline V gene has CDR1 SGHVS and CDR2 FQNEAQ.

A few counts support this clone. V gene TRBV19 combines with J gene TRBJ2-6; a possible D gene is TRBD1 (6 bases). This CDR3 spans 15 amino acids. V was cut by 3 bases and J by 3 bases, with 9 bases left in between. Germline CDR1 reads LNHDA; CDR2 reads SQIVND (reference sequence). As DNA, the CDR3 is TGTGCCAGTAGTATCCAGGGGCTTGGGGCCAACGTCCTGACTTTC. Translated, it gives CASSIQGLGANVLTF. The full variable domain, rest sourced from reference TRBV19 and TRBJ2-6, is DGGITQSPKYLFRKEGQNVTLSCEQNLNHDAMYWYRQDPGQGLRLIYYSQIVNDFQKGDIAEGYSVSREKKESFPLTVTSAQKNPTAFYLCASSIQGLGANVLTFGAGSRLTVL.

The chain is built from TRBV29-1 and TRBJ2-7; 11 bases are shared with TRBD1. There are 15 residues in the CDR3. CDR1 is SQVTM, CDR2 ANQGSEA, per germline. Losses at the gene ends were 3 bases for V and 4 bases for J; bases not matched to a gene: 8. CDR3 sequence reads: CSVEDRGRGFYEQYF. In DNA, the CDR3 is TGCAGCGTTGAGGACAGGGGGCGGGGGTTTTACGAGCAGTACTTC.

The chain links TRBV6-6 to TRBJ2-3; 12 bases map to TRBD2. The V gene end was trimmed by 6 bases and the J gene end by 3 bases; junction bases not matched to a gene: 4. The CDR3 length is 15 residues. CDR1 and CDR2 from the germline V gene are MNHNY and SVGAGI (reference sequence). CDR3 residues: CASRLAGGPTDTQYF. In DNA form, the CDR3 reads TGTGCCAGCAGGCTAGCGGGAGGGCCTACAGATACGCAGTATTTT.

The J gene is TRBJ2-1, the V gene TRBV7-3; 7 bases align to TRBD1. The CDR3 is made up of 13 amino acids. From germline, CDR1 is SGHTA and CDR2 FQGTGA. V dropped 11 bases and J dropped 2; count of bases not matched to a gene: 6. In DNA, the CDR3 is TGTGCCGAGACAGGGTCTACCTACAATGAGCAGTTCTTC. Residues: CAETGSTYNEQFF.

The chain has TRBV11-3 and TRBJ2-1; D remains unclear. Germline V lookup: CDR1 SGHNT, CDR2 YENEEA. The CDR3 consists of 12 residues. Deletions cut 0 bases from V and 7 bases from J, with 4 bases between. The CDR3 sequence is CASSLDMNEQFF. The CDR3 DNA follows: TGTGCCAGCAGCTTAGATATGAATGAGCAGTTCTTC.

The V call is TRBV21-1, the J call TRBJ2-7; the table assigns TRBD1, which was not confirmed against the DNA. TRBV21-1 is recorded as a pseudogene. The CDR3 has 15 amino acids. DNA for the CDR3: TGTGCCAGCAGCGACCCCCCGTCCAGGGGCTACGAGCAGTACTTC. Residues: CASSDPPSRGYEQYF.

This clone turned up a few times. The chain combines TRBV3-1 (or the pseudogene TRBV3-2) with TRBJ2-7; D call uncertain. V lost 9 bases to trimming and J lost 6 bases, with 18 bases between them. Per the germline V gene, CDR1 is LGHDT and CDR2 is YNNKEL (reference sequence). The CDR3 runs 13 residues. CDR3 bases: TGTGCCAGTACTACTGTTGGCGGCGCCGAGCAGTACTTC. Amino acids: CASTTVGGAEQYF.

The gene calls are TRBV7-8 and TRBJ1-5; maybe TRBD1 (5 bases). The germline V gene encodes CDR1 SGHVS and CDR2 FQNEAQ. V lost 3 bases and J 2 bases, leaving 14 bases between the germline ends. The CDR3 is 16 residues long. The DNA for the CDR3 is TGTGCCAGCAGCTTTTCAGGGATGGGTGGCAATCAGCCCCAGCATTTT. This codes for CASSFSGMGGNQPQHF.